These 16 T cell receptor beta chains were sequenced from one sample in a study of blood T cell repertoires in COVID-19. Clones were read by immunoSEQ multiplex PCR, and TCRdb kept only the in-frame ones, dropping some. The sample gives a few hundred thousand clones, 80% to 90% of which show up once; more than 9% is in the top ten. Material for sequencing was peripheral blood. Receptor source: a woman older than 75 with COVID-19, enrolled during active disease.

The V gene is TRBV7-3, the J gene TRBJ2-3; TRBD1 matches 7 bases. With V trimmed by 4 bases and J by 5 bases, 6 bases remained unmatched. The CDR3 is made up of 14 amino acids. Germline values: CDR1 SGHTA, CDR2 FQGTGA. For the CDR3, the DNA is TGTGCCAGCAGCTCGGGACAGCCAGGAGATACGCAGTATTTT. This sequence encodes CASSSGQPGDTQYF.

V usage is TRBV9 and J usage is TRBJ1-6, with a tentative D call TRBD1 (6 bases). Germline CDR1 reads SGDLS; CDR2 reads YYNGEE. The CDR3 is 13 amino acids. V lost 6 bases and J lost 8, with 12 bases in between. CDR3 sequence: CASTTGPDSPLHF. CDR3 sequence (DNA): TGTGCCAGCACCACAGGGCCCGATTCACCCCTCCACTTT. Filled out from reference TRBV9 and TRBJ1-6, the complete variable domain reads DSGVTQTPKHLITATGQRVTLRCSPRSGDLSVYWYQQSLDQGLQFLIQYYNGEERAKGNILERFSAQQFPDLHSELNLSSLELGDSALYFCASTTGPDSPLHFGNGTRLTVT.

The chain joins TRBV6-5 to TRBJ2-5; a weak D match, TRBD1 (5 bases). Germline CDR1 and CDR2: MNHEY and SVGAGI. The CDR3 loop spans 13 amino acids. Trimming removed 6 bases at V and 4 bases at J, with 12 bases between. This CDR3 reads CASSRTDRETQYF. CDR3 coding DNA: TGTGCCAGCAGCCGAACCGACAGAGAGACCCAGTACTTC.

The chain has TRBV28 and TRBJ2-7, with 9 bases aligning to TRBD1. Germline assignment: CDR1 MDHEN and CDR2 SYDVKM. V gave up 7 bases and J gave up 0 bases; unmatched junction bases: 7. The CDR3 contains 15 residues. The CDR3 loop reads CASNKPGQGSYEQYF. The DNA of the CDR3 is TGTGCCAGCAACAAACCGGGACAGGGCTCCTACGAGCAGTACTTC.

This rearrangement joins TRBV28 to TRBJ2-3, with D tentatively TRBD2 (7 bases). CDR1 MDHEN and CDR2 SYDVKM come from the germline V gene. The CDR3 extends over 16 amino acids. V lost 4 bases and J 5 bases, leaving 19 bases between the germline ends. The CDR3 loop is CASSSHGGATRDTQYF. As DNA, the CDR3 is TGTGCCAGCAGTTCCCATGGGGGGGCGACGAGAGATACGCAGTATTTT.

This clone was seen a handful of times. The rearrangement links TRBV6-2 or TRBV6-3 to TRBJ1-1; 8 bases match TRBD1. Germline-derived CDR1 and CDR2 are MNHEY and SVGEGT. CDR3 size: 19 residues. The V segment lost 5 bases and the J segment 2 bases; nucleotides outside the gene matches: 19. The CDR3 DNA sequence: TGTGCCAGCAGTCAAGGCCAAGGGACAGGTGGAAGGGGAAACACTGAAGCTTTCTTT. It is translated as CASSQGQGTGGRGNTEAFF.

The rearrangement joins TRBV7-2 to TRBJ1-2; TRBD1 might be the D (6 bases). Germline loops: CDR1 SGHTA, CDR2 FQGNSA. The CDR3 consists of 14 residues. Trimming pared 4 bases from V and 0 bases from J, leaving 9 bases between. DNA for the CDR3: TGTGCCAGCAGCTCGACAGGAGCTAACTATGGCTACACCTTC. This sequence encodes CASSSTGANYGYTF.

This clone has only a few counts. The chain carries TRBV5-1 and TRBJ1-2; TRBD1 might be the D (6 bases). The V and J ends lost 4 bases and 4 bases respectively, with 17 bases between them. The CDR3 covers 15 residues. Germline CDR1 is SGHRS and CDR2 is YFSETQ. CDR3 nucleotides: TGCGCCAGCAGCATGCCCCAGGGGAAAGGCTATGGCTACACCTTC. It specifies CASSMPQGKGYGYTF.

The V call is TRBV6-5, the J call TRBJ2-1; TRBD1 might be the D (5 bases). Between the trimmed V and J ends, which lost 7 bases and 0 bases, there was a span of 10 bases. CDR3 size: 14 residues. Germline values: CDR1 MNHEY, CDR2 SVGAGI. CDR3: CASTLDSSYNEQFF. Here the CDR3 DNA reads TGTGCCAGCACTCTCGACAGCTCCTACAATGAGCAGTTCTTC.

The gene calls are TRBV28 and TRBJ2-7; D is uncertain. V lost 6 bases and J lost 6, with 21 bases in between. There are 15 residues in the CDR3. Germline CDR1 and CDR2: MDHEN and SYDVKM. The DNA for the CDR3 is TGTGCCAGCAGCTTCACTCGGGTCGGTCTTCGCGAGCAGTACTTC. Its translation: CASSFTRVGLREQYF.

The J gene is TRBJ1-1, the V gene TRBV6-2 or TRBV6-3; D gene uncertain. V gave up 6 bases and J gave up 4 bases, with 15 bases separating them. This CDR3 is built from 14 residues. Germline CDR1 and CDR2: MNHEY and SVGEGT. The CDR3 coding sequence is TGTGCCAGCAGCTTCTATACAGATATCACTGAAGCTTTCTTT. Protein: CASSFYTDITEAFF.

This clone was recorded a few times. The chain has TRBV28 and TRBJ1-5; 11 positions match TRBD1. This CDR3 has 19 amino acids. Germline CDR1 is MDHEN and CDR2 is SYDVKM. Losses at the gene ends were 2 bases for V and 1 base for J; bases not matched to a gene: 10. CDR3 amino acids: CASSLRRGQGARSNQPQHF. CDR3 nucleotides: TGTGCCAGCAGTTTAAGACGAGGACAGGGGGCGCGCAGCAATCAGCCCCAGCATTTT.

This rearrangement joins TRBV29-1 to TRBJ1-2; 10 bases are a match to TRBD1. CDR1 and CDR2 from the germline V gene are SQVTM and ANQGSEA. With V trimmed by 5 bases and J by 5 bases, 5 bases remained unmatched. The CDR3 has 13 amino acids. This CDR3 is CSVTRTGGYGYTF. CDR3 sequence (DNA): TGCAGCGTTACCCGGACAGGGGGATATGGCTACACCTTC.

CDR3: CASSNPRTGGARGTF. Here the CDR3 DNA reads TGTGCCAGCAGCAACCCCAGGACAGGGGGCGCCCGGGGCACCTTC. The chain uses TRBV21-1 and TRBJ1-2; the D call TRBD1 from the table was never checked on the DNA. TRBV21-1 is shown as a pseudogene. CDR3 size: 15 residues.

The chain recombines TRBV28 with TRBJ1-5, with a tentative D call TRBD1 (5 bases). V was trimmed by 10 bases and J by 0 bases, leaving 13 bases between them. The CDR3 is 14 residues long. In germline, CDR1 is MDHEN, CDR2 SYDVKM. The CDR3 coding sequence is TGTGCCACCCTAGTAGACAGTAGCAATCAGCCCCAGCATTTT. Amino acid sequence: CATLVDSSNQPQHF.

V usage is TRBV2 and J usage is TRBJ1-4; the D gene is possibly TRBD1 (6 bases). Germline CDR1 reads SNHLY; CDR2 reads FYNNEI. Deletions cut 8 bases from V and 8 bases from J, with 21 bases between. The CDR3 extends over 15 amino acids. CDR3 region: CASLRVSGVREKLFF. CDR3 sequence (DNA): TGTGCCAGCCTTCGGGTCTCAGGGGTTCGAGAAAAACTGTTTTTT.